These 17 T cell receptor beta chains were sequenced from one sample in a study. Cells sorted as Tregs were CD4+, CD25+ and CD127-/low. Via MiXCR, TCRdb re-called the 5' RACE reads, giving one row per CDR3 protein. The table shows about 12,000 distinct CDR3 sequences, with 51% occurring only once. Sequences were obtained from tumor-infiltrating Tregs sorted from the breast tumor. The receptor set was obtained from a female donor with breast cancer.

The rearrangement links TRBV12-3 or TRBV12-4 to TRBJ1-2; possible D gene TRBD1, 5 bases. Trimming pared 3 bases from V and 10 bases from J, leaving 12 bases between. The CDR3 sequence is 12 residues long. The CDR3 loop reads CASSFGTPDYTF. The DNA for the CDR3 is TGTGCCAGCAGTTTTGGGACGCCGGACTACACCTTC.

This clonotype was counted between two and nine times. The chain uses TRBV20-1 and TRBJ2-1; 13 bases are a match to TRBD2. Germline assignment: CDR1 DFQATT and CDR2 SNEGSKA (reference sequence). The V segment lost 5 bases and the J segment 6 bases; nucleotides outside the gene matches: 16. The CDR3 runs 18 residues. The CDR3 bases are TGCAGTGCTGCCCCCTCGGGACTAGCGGGACTACGCTCCAATGAGCAGTTCTTC. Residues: CSAAPSGLAGLRSNEQFF.

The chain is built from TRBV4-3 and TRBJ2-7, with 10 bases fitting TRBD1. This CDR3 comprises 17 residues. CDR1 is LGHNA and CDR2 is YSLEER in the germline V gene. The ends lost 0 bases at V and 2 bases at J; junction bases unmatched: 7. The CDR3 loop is CASSQDVGTGVTYEQYF. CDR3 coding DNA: TGCGCCAGCAGCCAAGACGTGGGGACAGGGGTCACCTACGAGCAGTACTTC.

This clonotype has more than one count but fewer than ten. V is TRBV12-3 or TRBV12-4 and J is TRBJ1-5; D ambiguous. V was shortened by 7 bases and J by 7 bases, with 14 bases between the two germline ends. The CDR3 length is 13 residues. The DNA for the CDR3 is TGTGCCAGCACAGCACAGCCTTGGCAGCCCCAGCATTTT. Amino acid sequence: CASTAQPWQPQHF.

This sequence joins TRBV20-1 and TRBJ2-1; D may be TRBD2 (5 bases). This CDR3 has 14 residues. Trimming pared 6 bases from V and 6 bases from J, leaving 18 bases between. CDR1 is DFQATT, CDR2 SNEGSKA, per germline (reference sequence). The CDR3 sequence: CSAKPTRGFNEQFF. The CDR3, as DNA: TGCAGTGCCAAACCGACCCGAGGGTTCAATGAGCAGTTCTTC.

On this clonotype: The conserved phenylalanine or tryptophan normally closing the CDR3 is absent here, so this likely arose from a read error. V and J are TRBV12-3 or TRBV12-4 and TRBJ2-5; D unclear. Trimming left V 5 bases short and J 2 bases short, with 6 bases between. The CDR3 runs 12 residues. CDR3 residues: CASSRTQETQYL. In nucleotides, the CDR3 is TGTGCCAGCAGTCGAACACAAGAGACCCAGTACCTC.

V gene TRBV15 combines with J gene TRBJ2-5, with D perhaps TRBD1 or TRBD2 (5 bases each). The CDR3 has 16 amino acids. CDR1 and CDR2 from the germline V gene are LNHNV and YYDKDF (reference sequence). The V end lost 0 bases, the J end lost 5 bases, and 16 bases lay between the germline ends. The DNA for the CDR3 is TGTGCCACCAGCAGAGATACCTCTGGGGGTTGGGAGACCCAGTACTTC. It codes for CATSRDTSGGWETQYF.

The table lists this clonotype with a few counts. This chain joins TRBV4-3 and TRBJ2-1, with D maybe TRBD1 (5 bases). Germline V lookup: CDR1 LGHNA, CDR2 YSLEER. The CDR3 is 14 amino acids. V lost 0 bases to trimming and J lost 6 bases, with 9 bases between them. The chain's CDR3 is CASSQETQGNEQFF. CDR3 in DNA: TGCGCCAGCAGCCAAGAGACTCAGGGCAATGAGCAGTTCTTC.

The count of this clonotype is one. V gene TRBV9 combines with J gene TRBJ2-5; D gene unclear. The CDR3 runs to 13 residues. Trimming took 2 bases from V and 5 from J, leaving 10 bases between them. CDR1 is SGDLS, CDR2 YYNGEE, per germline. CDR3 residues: CASSVTWWETQYF. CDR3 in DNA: TGTGCCAGCAGCGTGACGTGGTGGGAGACCCAGTACTTC.

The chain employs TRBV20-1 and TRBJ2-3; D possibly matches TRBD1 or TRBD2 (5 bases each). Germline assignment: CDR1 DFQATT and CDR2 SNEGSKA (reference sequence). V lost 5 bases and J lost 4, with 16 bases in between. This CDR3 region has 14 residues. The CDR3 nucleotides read TGCAGTGCTGACTATCAAGGGGTTCCAGATACGCAGTATTTT. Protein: CSADYQGVPDTQYF.

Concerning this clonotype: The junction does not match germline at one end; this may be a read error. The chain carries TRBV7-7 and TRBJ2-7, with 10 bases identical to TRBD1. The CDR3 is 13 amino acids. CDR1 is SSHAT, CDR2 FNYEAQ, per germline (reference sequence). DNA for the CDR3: TGTGCTAGCAGCTTAGACAGGGGGCGCGAGCAGTACTTC. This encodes CASSLDRGREQYF.

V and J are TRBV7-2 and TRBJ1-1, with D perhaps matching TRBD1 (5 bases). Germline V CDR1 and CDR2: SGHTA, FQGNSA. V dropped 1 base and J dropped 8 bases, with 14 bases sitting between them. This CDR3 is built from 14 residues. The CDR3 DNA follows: TGTGCCAGCAGCTTAGGAGGGGCAGGACTGGAAGCTTTCTTT. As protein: CASSLGGAGLEAFF. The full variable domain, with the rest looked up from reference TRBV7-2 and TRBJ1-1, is GAGVSQSPSNKVTEKGKDVELRCDPISGHTALYWYRQSLGQGLEFLIYFQGNSAPDKSGLPSDRFSAERTGGSVSTLTIQRTQQEDSAVYLCASSLGGAGLEAFFGQGTRLTVV.

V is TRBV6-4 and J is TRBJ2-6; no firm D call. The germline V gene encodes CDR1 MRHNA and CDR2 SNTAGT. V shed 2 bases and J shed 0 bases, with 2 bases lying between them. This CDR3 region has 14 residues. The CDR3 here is CASSDNSGANVLTF. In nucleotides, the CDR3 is TGTGCCAGCAGTGACAACTCTGGGGCCAACGTCCTGACTTTC.

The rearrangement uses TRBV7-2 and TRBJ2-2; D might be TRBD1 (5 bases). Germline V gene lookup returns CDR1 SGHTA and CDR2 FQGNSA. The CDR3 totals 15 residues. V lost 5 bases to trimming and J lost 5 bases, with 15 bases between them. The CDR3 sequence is CASSKGIIGTGELFF. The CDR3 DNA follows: TGTGCCAGCAGCAAGGGGATAATCGGGACCGGGGAGCTGTTTTTT.

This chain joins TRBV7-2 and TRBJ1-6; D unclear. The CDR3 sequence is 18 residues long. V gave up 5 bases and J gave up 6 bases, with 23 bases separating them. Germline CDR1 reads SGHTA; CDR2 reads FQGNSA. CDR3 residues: CASSPHRAAVSGNSPLHF. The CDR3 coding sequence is TGTGCCAGCAGCCCCCACCGGGCTGCGGTATCCGGTAATTCACCCCTCCACTTT.

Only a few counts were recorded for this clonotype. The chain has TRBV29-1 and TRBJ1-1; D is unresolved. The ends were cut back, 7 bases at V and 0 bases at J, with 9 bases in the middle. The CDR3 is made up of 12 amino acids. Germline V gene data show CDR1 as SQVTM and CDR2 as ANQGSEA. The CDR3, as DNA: TGCAGCGCTGCGGCAATGAACACTGAAGCTTTCTTT. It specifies CSAAAMNTEAFF. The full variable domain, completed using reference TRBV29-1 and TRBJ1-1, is SAVISQKPSRDICQRGTSLTIQCQVDSQVTMMFWYRQQPGQSLTLIATANQGSEATYESGFVIDKFPISRPNLTFSTLTVSNMSPEDSSIYLCSAAAMNTEAFFGQGTRLTVV.

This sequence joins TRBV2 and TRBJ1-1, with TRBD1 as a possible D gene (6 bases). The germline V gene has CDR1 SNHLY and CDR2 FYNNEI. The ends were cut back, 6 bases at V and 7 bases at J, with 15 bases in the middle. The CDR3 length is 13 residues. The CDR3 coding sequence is TGTGCCAGCAGCACCTATACACAGGGTGAAGCTTTCTTT. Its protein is CASSTYTQGEAFF.